The clone carrying this T cell receptor beta chain was detected ten times or more. What it binds is not known. Expressed TCRB transcripts got sequenced, as all isolated RNA was reverse transcribed. Sequencing used immunoSEQ multiplex PCR; TCRdb keeps in-frame clones, though not all of them. The table records roughly 150,000 clones, just over 9% of them present only once. This sample stems from a study of beta chain features in type 1 diabetes. Findings and caveats of the study: TCRB CDR3s from Type 1 diabetes patients were moderately but significantly shorter in all four CD4+ subsets.

A CD45RO/CCR7/CD25/CD127/CD95/CD27 panel sorted naive, central memory, regulatory and stem cell-like memory CD4+ cells. Germline CDR1 and CDR2: MDHEN and SYDVKM. The CDR3 has 14 amino acids. The V gene lost 8 bases and the J gene lost 4 bases, with 17 bases spanning the gap. The receptor comes from a woman under 30 in good health. Sequences were obtained from central memory CD4+ T cells from blood. The chain has TRBV28 and TRBJ1-1; TRBD1 might be the D (5 bases). The chain's CDR3 is CASRVGGAATEAFF. For the CDR3, the DNA is TGTGCCAGCCGGGTCGGGGGTGCGGCCACTGAAGCTTTCTTT.